What follows describes a single T cell receptor (beta chain). The sample originates from a study of blood T cells in healthy people across ages. V gave up 0 bases and J gave up 10 bases; unmatched junction bases: 4. Germline V gene sequence: CDR1 LGHNA, CDR2 YNFKEQ. The CDR3 contains 15 residues. Together with a sample-barcoded 5' primer, a J-beta primer mix was included in a second PCR lasting about 6 to 11 cycles. Each CDR3 protein is one row after TCRdb ran MiXCR on the 5' RACE reads. The sample has about 640,000 distinct CDR3 sequences; around 43% are singletons. Input material: blood. The TCR comes from a man older than 75 in good health. J is TRBJ2-6 and V is TRBV4-2; 9 bases agree with TRBD1. The CDR3 DNA reads as TGTGCCAGCAGCCAAGACCCGGGACAGGGAAACGTCCTGACTTTC. It is translated as CASSQDPGQGNVLTF.